Given below is one T cell receptor (beta chain) in context. The antigen remains unidentified. The data originate from a study of cytomegalovirus exposure and HLA in healthy donors. As for the study in general: Researchers previously reported finding roughly 120 million unique TCR beta sequences from 150 million to 200 million T cells.

Primers: 60 Vbeta forward and 13 Jbeta reverse. Some clones are missing from TCRdb's copy, which holds only in-frame ones; the method was immunoSEQ multiplex PCR. Of 200,000 to 250,000 clones detected, around four fifths appear once; the ten largest clones hold roughly 0.71%. Broader study findings: Later analysis identified about 18,000 TCR beta sequences associated with HLA alleles, using a false discovery rate threshold of 0.05. The study labeled approximately 150 TCR beta chains cytomegalovirus-associated.

Trimming cost V 2 bases and J 9 bases, with 26 bases left between them. This CDR3 spans 18 amino acids. Germline V lookup: CDR1 SGHVS, CDR2 FNYEAQ. The chain combines TRBV7-6 with TRBJ2-1, with a tentative D call TRBD1 (6 bases). The clonotype comes from a boy younger than 10 in good health and CMV-seronegative. Sequencing input: PBMCs. The CDR3 DNA reads as TGTGCCAGCAGCTTAATGGAAGGGGGAACAGGCGGGCGTGGTGAGCAGTTCTTC. Amino acid sequence: CASSLMEGGTGGRGEQFF.